One and the same sample provided the 24 T cell receptor beta chains below, sequenced in a study of blood T cell repertoires in COVID-19. Method: immunoSEQ multiplex PCR; TCRdb's copy keeps in-frame clones and lacks some. The table lists approximately 180,000 clones, nearly 90% of them singletons. The material sequenced was peripheral blood. Source of these receptors: a man aged 55 to 70 with active or convalescent COVID-19.

This clone has a single count. V gene TRBV6-1 combines with J gene TRBJ1-6, with 7 bases identical to TRBD1. Germline values: CDR1 MNHNS, CDR2 SASEGT. V gave up 0 bases and J gave up 10 bases; unmatched junction bases: 6. CDR3 length: 15 amino acids. CDR3 bases: TGTGCCAGCAGTGAAGCGACAGGGATCGGCTCACCCCTCCACTTT. Its translation is CASSEATGIGSPLHF.

The chain has TRBV5-4 and TRBJ2-7; 7 nucleotides line up with TRBD1. The CDR3 spans 15 residues. The junction had 12 bases not matched to a gene; V was cut back by 4 bases and J by 5 bases. Germline assignment: CDR1 SGHNT and CDR2 YYREEE (reference sequence). The CDR3 coding sequence is TGTGCCAGCAGCCCACCGACCCAGGGGGTCGACGAGCAGTACTTC. This gives the protein CASSPPTQGVDEQYF.

The rearrangement links TRBV5-4 to TRBJ2-1, with 7 bases matching TRBD2. V trimming: 3 bases; J trimming: 10 bases; junction bases outside the gene matches: 13. Germline CDR1 is SGHNT and CDR2 is YYREEE (reference sequence). The CDR3 runs 15 residues. CDR3: CASSSPGGGAGEQFF. The CDR3 bases are TGTGCCAGCAGCTCGCCGGGGGGTGGTGCTGGGGAGCAGTTCTTC.

The rearrangement joins TRBV29-1 to TRBJ1-4; 8 bases line up with TRBD1. Trimming cost V 6 bases and J 5 bases; bases outside gene matches: 11. Per germline, CDR1 SQVTM and CDR2 ANQGSEA. The CDR3 loop spans 15 amino acids. For the CDR3, the DNA is TGCAGCGTGAGAGGCAGGGGGCTTGAAAATGAAAAACTGTTTTTT. Its protein product is CSVRGRGLENEKLFF.

This chain connects TRBV14 to TRBJ1-6; unclear D gene. The ends were cut back, 1 base at V and 8 bases at J, with 9 bases in the middle. Germline lookup yields CDR1 SGHDN and CDR2 FVKESK. The CDR3 covers 14 residues. The CDR3 sequence is CASSQGREYSPLHF. The CDR3 nucleotides are TGTGCCAGCAGCCAAGGGAGGGAATATTCACCCCTCCACTTT.

The chain joins TRBV5-1 to TRBJ2-3, with 10 bases lining up with TRBD2. The ends lost 2 bases at V and 3 bases at J; junction bases unmatched: 6. This CDR3 region has 16 residues. From germline, CDR1 is SGHRS and CDR2 YFSETQ. In nucleotides, the CDR3 is TGCGCCAGCAGCTTCCCAGCGGGGGGGCCGACAGATACGCAGTATTTT. Its protein is CASSFPAGGPTDTQYF. Combining the CDR3 with reference TRBV5-1 and TRBJ2-3 gives the whole variable domain KAGVTQTPRYLIKTRGQQVTLSCSPISGHRSVSWYQQTPGQGLQFLFEYFSETQRNKGNFPGRFSGRQFSNSRSEMNVSTLELGDSALYLCASSFPAGGPTDTQYFGPGTRLTVL.

The chain combines TRBV6-6 with TRBJ2-5, with 7 positions matching TRBD2. Losses at the gene ends were 11 bases for V and 5 bases for J; bases not matched to a gene: 5. Germline CDR1 is MNHNY and CDR2 is SVGAGI (reference sequence). This CDR3 is built from 11 residues. DNA of the CDR3: TGTGCCGCAGGGACTACGGAGACCCAGTACTTC. It is translated as CAAGTTETQYF.

J is TRBJ2-3 and V is TRBV5-6, with 7 positions matching TRBD2. Germline CDR1 reads SGHDT; CDR2 reads YYEEEE. After removal of 4 bases from V and 1 base from J, the junction contained 3 bases not matched to a gene. The CDR3 runs to 14 residues. CDR3 nucleotides: TGTGCCAGCAGCGCCAGCGGGGGCACAGATACGCAGTATTTT. It codes for CASSASGGTDTQYF.

The rearrangement links TRBV5-1 to TRBJ2-7; no definite D call. The ends were cut back, 0 bases at V and 3 bases at J, with 4 bases in the middle. This CDR3 spans 12 amino acids. Germline CDR1 reads SGHRS; CDR2 reads YFSETQ. The CDR3 region is CASSLGVYEQYF. The DNA for the CDR3 is TGCGCCAGCAGCTTGGGAGTCTACGAGCAGTACTTC.

The chain couples TRBV6-1 to TRBJ1-5; D unresolved. The CDR3 is made up of 13 amino acids. Germline assignment: CDR1 MNHNS and CDR2 SASEGT. V shed 1 base and J shed 6 bases, with 7 bases lying between them. CDR3 protein: CASSEGARQPQHF. CDR3 bases: TGTGCCAGCAGTGAAGGGGCTCGTCAGCCCCAGCATTTT.

The chain links TRBV3-1 (or the pseudogene TRBV3-2) to TRBJ2-5, with no clear D. The germline gives CDR1 LGHDT, CDR2 YNNKEL (reference sequence). V was trimmed by 4 bases and J by 1 base, leaving 13 bases between them. The CDR3 consists of 15 residues. The CDR3 DNA follows: TGTGCCAGCAGCCCCTTTTCAGGTTCCCAAGAGACCCAGTACTTC. Its translation is CASSPFSGSQETQYF.

The chain has TRBV19 and TRBJ1-4; 7 bases map to TRBD1. Trimming cost V 6 bases and J 6 bases; bases outside gene matches: 7. CDR3 length: 14 amino acids. Germline-derived CDR1 and CDR2 are LNHDA and SQIVND (reference sequence). Here the CDR3 DNA reads TGTGCCAGTAGAGGGGGGACAGTCCATGAAAAACTGTTTTTT. It codes for CASRGGTVHEKLFF.

The V gene is TRBV5-5, the J gene TRBJ2-7; weak D call: TRBD1 (6 bases). The germline CDR1 and CDR2 sequences are SGHKS and YYEKEE (reference sequence). This CDR3 contains 12 residues. The V end lost 5 bases, the J end lost 5 bases, and 11 bases lay between the germline ends. The CDR3 loop reads CASRDRTDEQYF. CDR3 in DNA: TGTGCCAGCAGGGACAGAACGGACGAGCAGTACTTC. Drawing the rest from reference TRBV5-5 and TRBJ2-7, the complete variable domain is DAGVTQSPTHLIKTRGQQVTLRCSPISGHKSVSWYQQVLGQGPQFIFQYYEKEERGRGNFPDRFSARQFPNYSSELNVNALLLGDSALYLCASRDRTDEQYFGPGTRLTVT.

This chain uses TRBV6-2 or TRBV6-3 with TRBJ1-2; D unresolved. This CDR3 is 12 amino acids long. CDR1 and CDR2 from the germline V gene are MNHEY and SVGEGT. V lost 5 bases, J lost 7 bases, and 11 bases lay in between. The CDR3 protein is CASSQREGGYTF. DNA for the CDR3: TGTGCCAGCAGTCAGCGGGAGGGTGGCTACACCTTC.

The chain combines TRBV4-2 with TRBJ2-1; TRBD2 is a possible D gene (6 bases). Per the germline V gene, CDR1 is LGHNA and CDR2 is YNFKEQ. This CDR3 contains 14 residues. V was clipped by 1 base and J by 4 bases, with 8 bases between them. The CDR3 DNA reads as TGTGCCAGCAGCCAAGCTGGGGGGTACAATGAGCAGTTCTTC. It codes for CASSQAGGYNEQFF.

This chain joins TRBV5-4 and TRBJ2-3; 8 bases agree with TRBD2. Germline CDR1 SGHNT, CDR2 YYREEE (reference sequence). V lost 2 bases, J lost 5 bases, and 7 bases stayed unmatched. The length of the CDR3 is 15 residues. The CDR3 protein is CASSFGGARKDTQYF. The CDR3 DNA reads as TGTGCCAGCAGCTTCGGGGGGGCTAGGAAAGATACGCAGTATTTT.

In this sample, this clone turned up a few times. The same CDR3 also results from other DNA sequences found in this sample. The chain has TRBV7-3 and TRBJ2-2; maybe TRBD1 (6 bases). V was pared by 3 bases and J by 2 bases, with 10 bases between. Looked up from germline, CDR1 is SGHTA and CDR2 is FQGTGA. The CDR3 loop spans 15 amino acids. The CDR3 loop reads CASSLNRDNTGELFF. CDR3 bases: TGTGCCAGCAGCTTGAACAGGGACAACACCGGGGAGCTGTTTTTT.

The V gene is TRBV7-9, the J gene TRBJ2-3, with a tentative D call TRBD1 (6 bases). V shed 5 bases and J shed 0 bases, with 9 bases lying between them. The CDR3 has 14 residues. Germline V gene sequence: CDR1 SEHNR, CDR2 FQNEAQ (reference sequence). The CDR3 reads CASSPGQSTDTQYF. The CDR3 nucleotides are TGTGCCAGCAGCCCTGGACAGAGCACAGATACGCAGTATTTT.

This chain connects TRBV19 to TRBJ2-7; D is ambiguous. The CDR3 sequence is 14 residues long. The V end lost 7 bases, the J end lost 0 bases, and 13 bases lay between the germline ends. Germline V gives CDR1 LNHDA, CDR2 SQIVND (reference sequence). CDR3 residues: CASKATAVSYEQYF. Here the CDR3 DNA reads TGTGCCAGTAAGGCAACAGCTGTCTCCTACGAGCAGTACTTC. The full variable domain, rest sourced from reference TRBV19 and TRBJ2-7, is DGGITQSPKYLFRKEGQNVTLSCEQNLNHDAMYWYRQDPGQGLRLIYYSQIVNDFQKGDIAEGYSVSREKKESFPLTVTSAQKNPTAFYLCASKATAVSYEQYFGPGTRLTVT.

The rearrangement links TRBV7-3 to TRBJ2-2; TRBD2 matches 8 bases. With 3 bases clipped from V and 6 bases from J, the junction kept 3 bases outside the gene matches. CDR1 and CDR2 (germline): SGHTA, FQGTGA. The CDR3 is 14 residues long. CDR3 DNA sequence: TGTGCCAGCAGCTTTACTAGCGGCTCCGGGGAGCTGTTTTTT. Protein product: CASSFTSGSGELFF.

The chain combines TRBV7-2 with TRBJ1-2, with 9 bases that match TRBD1. With 5 bases clipped from V and 5 bases from J, the junction kept 9 bases outside the gene matches. The CDR3 totals 15 residues. From germline, CDR1 is SGHTA and CDR2 FQGNSA. CDR3 sequence: CASSTGGTGLYGYTF. CDR3 in DNA: TGTGCCAGCAGCACAGGGGGGACAGGGCTTTATGGCTACACCTTC.

This clone was observed once. The chain joins TRBV20-1 to TRBJ2-3; 10 bases match TRBD2. The V gene's germline CDR1 is DFQATT and CDR2 SNEGSKA (reference sequence). Trimming took 3 bases from V and 4 from J; bases not matched to a gene: 10. CDR3 length: 16 amino acids. The CDR3 nucleotides read TGCAGTGCTAGTCATTTAGCGGGGGGCCTTTCAGATACGCAGTATTTT. As protein: CSASHLAGGLSDTQYF.

The CDR3 reads CASSADSNTEAFF. The CDR3 DNA sequence: TGTGCCAGCAGTGCGGACAGTAACACTGAAGCTTTCTTT. The chain is built from TRBV2 and TRBJ1-1; D is possibly TRBD1 (6 bases). CDR3 length equals 13 residues. Trimming left V 4 bases short and J 2 bases short, with 8 bases between. Germline lookup yields CDR1 SNHLY and CDR2 FYNNEI. The full variable domain, with the rest looked up from reference TRBV2 and TRBJ1-1, is EPEVTQTPSHQVTQMGQEVILRCVPISNHLYFYWYRQILGQKVEFLVSFYNNEISEKSEIFDDQFSVERPDGSNFTLKIRSTKLEDSAMYFCASSADSNTEAFFGQGTRLTVV.

The chain couples TRBV4-1 to TRBJ1-6; 7 nucleotides agree with TRBD1. The V and J ends lost 8 bases and 2 bases, in that order; junction bases with no gene match: 18. The V gene's germline CDR1 is MGHRA and CDR2 YSYEKL. CDR3 size: 19 residues. The CDR3 DNA reads as TGCGCCAGCTCCCCCCGCCCGAGACAGGGTCTCGCCTATAATTCACCCCTCCACTTT. It yields the protein CASSPRPRQGLAYNSPLHF.